The next 32 T cell receptor beta chains were all read from a single sample in a study of graft-versus-host responses after intestinal transplantation. These receptors have no identified antigens. Assay: immunoSEQ multiplex PCR; the TCRdb copy retains only in-frame clones and omits some. The repertoire holds about 130,000 clones, around nine tenths seen once, with about 0.18% in the top ten. The sample in question was unstimulated CD4+ T cells sorted from spleen or lymph node cells, obtained before intestinal transplant. These receptors all come from a human donor who received an intestinal transplant.

V and J are TRBV4-1 and TRBJ1-5; D gene unclear. CDR1 is MGHRA, CDR2 YSYEKL, per germline. CDR3 length equals 18 residues. Deletions cut 1 base from V and 1 base from J, with 17 bases between. CDR3 nucleotides: TGCGCCAGCAGCCAAGGAGGAGCCATTAGTTACAGCAATCAGCCCCAGCATTTT. It specifies CASSQGGAISYSNQPQHF.

The chain uses TRBV6-1 and TRBJ1-1; D unresolved. Germline V CDR1 and CDR2: MNHNS, SASEGT. Trimming stripped 11 bases from V and 1 base from J, with 14 bases between. CDR3 length: 13 amino acids. CDR3: CASEYRENTEAFF. The CDR3 nucleotides read TGTGCCTCTGAGTACAGAGAGAACACTGAAGCTTTCTTT.

V and J are TRBV7-2 and TRBJ2-7; tentatively, D is TRBD1 (5 bases). The V end was cut by 5 bases, the J end by 4 bases, with 15 bases between. Germline assignment: CDR1 SGHTA and CDR2 FQGNSA. The CDR3 is made up of 14 amino acids. CDR3 region: CASSPRRGPYEQYF. The CDR3 nucleotides read TGTGCCAGCAGCCCCAGAAGGGGTCCTTACGAGCAGTACTTC. Together with reference TRBV7-2 and TRBJ2-7, the CDR3 gives the full variable domain: GAGVSQSPSNKVTEKGKDVELRCDPISGHTALYWYRQSLGQGLEFLIYFQGNSAPDKSGLPSDRFSAERTGGSVSTLTIQRTQQEDSAVYLCASSPRRGPYEQYFGPGTRLTVT.

This chain connects TRBV12-5 to TRBJ2-1; 12 bases match TRBD2. Germline V gives CDR1 LGHNT, CDR2 FRNRAP. V lost 2 bases, J lost 0 bases, and 2 bases stayed unmatched. This CDR3 region has 17 residues. DNA of the CDR3: TGTGCTAGTGGTTTGCAGACTAGCGGGAGCTCCTACAATGAGCAGTTCTTC. Its protein product is CASGLQTSGSSYNEQFF.

The chain couples TRBV28 to TRBJ1-1, with unresolved D. Looked up from germline, CDR1 is MDHEN and CDR2 is SYDVKM. The CDR3 is 17 residues long. V was clipped by 1 base and J by 2 bases, with 17 bases between them. The chain's CDR3 is CASSLSPAGAVNTEAFF. The DNA for the CDR3 is TGTGCCAGCAGTTTATCCCCGGCGGGAGCCGTAAACACTGAAGCTTTCTTT.

The chain combines TRBV28 with TRBJ1-2; 12 nucleotides align to TRBD1. V lost 6 bases, J lost 4 bases, and 6 bases stayed unmatched. The length of the CDR3 is 15 residues. Germline-derived CDR1 and CDR2 are MDHEN and SYDVKM. CDR3: CASSQGTGGFYGYTF. In DNA form, the CDR3 reads TGTGCCAGCAGCCAAGGGACAGGGGGCTTCTATGGCTACACCTTC.

This chain joins TRBV5-1 and TRBJ2-5; 11 bases match TRBD2. CDR3 size: 14 residues. The germline V gene encodes CDR1 SGHRS and CDR2 YFSETQ. Trimming at V came to 2 bases and at J to 3 bases, leaving 0 bases not matched to a gene. CDR3 sequence reads: CASSLLAGEETQYF. Written as DNA, the CDR3 is TGCGCCAGCAGCTTACTAGCGGGAGAAGAGACCCAGTACTTC.

The rearrangement uses TRBV5-1 and TRBJ2-7, with D perhaps matching TRBD1 (5 bases). There are 14 residues in the CDR3. Trimming stripped 2 bases from V and 2 bases from J, with 11 bases between. In germline, CDR1 is SGHRS, CDR2 YFSETQ. The DNA of the CDR3 is TGCGCCAGCAGCTTACAGACAGTGGCCTACGAGCAGTACTTC. Its translation is CASSLQTVAYEQYF. The whole variable domain, filled in from reference TRBV5-1 and TRBJ2-7, reads KAGVTQTPRYLIKTRGQQVTLSCSPISGHRSVSWYQQTPGQGLQFLFEYFSETQRNKGNFPGRFSGRQFSNSRSEMNVSTLELGDSALYLCASSLQTVAYEQYFGPGTRLTVT.

The V call is TRBV7-2, the J call TRBJ2-5, with 10 nucleotides matching TRBD2. V was clipped by 1 base and J by 4 bases; unmatched bases: 0. Germline lookup yields CDR1 SGHTA and CDR2 FQGNSA. The CDR3 consists of 14 residues. DNA for the CDR3: TGTGCCAGCAGCTTAGGACTAGCGGGAGAGACCCAGTACTTC. Residues: CASSLGLAGETQYF.

With respect to this clone: Other nucleotide sequences from this sample produce the same CDR3. The genes are TRBV29-1 and TRBJ1-2; D might be TRBD1 (5 bases). The V gene's germline CDR1 is SQVTM and CDR2 ANQGSEA. This CDR3 comprises 11 residues. V gave up 7 bases and J gave up 4 bases, with 10 bases separating them. The CDR3: CSARDLYGYTF. DNA of the CDR3: TGCAGCGCCCGGGACCTCTATGGCTACACCTTC.

The chain recombines TRBV27 with TRBJ2-4, with 11 bases that match TRBD2. With V trimmed by 8 bases and J by 9 bases, 9 bases remained unmatched. Germline CDR1 MNHEY, CDR2 SMNVEV (reference sequence). The CDR3 extends over 14 amino acids. The CDR3 region is CASCPRLAGGIQYF. Written as DNA, the CDR3 is TGTGCCAGCTGCCCGCGGCTAGCGGGGGGCATTCAGTACTTC.

This sequence joins TRBV28 and TRBJ1-1; maybe TRBD1 (5 bases). This CDR3 spans 11 amino acids. Trimming took 5 bases from V and 8 from J, leaving 9 bases between them. CDR1 is MDHEN, CDR2 SYDVKM, per germline. In DNA, the CDR3 is TGTGCCAGCAGTCTTCGGACAGAAGCTTTCTTT. Translated: CASSLRTEAFF.

The chain is built from TRBV5-1 and TRBJ2-7; possibly TRBD1 or TRBD2 for D (5 bases each). V lost 2 bases to trimming and J lost 0 bases, with 12 bases between them. This CDR3 is 15 amino acids long. Per germline, CDR1 SGHRS and CDR2 YFSETQ. The CDR3 is CASSFGRESSYEQYF. The CDR3, as DNA: TGCGCCAGCAGCTTTGGCAGGGAGAGCTCCTACGAGCAGTACTTC.

V gene TRBV5-1 combines with J gene TRBJ1-1, with D hard to call. Germline V gene data show CDR1 as SGHRS and CDR2 as YFSETQ. The CDR3 is 11 residues long. Trimming pared 3 bases from V and 4 bases from J, leaving 4 bases between. CDR3 coding DNA: TGCGCCAGCAGCTCCGCCACTGAAGCTTTCTTT. Residues: CASSSATEAFF.

The gene calls are TRBV5-1 and TRBJ2-7; 8 positions agree with TRBD1. The CDR3 runs to 15 residues. V shed 4 bases and J 4 bases; nucleotides not matched to a gene: 10. In germline, CDR1 is SGHRS, CDR2 YFSETQ. The CDR3 sequence is CASSQDRVPAYEQYF. The CDR3 nucleotides read TGCGCCAGCAGCCAGGACAGGGTCCCCGCATACGAGCAGTACTTC.

V usage is TRBV7-3 and J usage is TRBJ2-3, with TRBD2 matching 9 bases. Germline loops: CDR1 SGHTA, CDR2 FQGTGA. The CDR3 totals 15 residues. V lost 5 bases, J lost 1 base, and 4 bases stayed unmatched. CDR3 nucleotide sequence: TGTGCCAGCAGCGCGGGACTAGCCCGCACAGATACGCAGTATTTT. Protein sequence: CASSAGLARTDTQYF.

The chain's CDR3 is CASSLLTSGNYEQYF. In DNA, the CDR3 is TGTGCCAGCAGCTTATTGACTAGCGGAAATTACGAGCAGTACTTC. The V and J genes are TRBV6-5 and TRBJ2-7; 9 positions agree with TRBD2. The CDR3 contains 15 residues. V lost 6 bases, J lost 4 bases, and 10 bases stayed unmatched. Germline CDR1 is MNHEY and CDR2 is SVGAGI.

The V gene is TRBV11-2, the J gene TRBJ2-1, with D perhaps TRBD2 (5 bases). There are 17 residues in the CDR3. Trimming shortened V by 8 bases and J by 2 bases, and 22 bases separated the two germline ends. Germline values: CDR1 SGHAT, CDR2 FQNNGV. The CDR3 loop reads CASGACLGVGTYNEQFF. The CDR3 region has the DNA TGTGCCAGCGGCGCCTGCCTCGGGGTGGGAACCTACAATGAGCAGTTCTTC.

The chain is built from TRBV5-1 and TRBJ1-2, with D possibly matching TRBD1 (6 bases). The CDR3 is 14 residues long. From germline, CDR1 is SGHRS and CDR2 YFSETQ. The ends were cut back, 5 bases at V and 8 bases at J, with 19 bases in the middle. CDR3 sequence (DNA): TGCGCCAGCAGTCAGTCAGGACAGATTCACGGCTACACCTTC. Amino acids: CASSQSGQIHGYTF.

This chain uses TRBV6-1 with TRBJ2-7; tentatively, D is TRBD1 (6 bases). Trimming took 1 base from V and 2 from J, leaving 9 bases between them. The CDR3 loop spans 14 amino acids. CDR1 and CDR2 (germline): MNHNS, SASEGT. The CDR3 reads CASSEGTVPYEQYF. The CDR3 DNA is TGTGCCAGCAGTGAAGGGACAGTCCCCTACGAGCAGTACTTC.

CDR3 in amino acids: CASEEGSGANVLTF. The CDR3 DNA reads as TGTGCCAGCGAAGAGGGCTCTGGGGCCAACGTCCTGACTTTC. The V call is TRBV5-6, the J call TRBJ2-6, with D possibly TRBD2 on 5 matching bases. The CDR3 is 14 residues long. Germline CDR1 SGHDT, CDR2 YYEEEE. V lost 7 bases to trimming and J lost 0 bases, with 8 bases between them.

The V call is TRBV6-1, the J call TRBJ1-2, with 7 bases that match TRBD1. The V segment lost 8 bases and the J segment 6 bases; nucleotides outside the gene matches: 3. Germline assignment: CDR1 MNHNS and CDR2 SASEGT. The CDR3 length is 11 residues. CDR3 DNA: TGTGCCAGCGGACAGGCTCATGGCTACACCTTC. It yields the protein CASGQAHGYTF.

The V and J genes are TRBV28 and TRBJ2-5; 9 positions match TRBD2. The ends lost 2 bases at V and 1 base at J; junction bases unmatched: 8. The CDR3 spans 17 residues. Per the germline V gene, CDR1 is MDHEN and CDR2 is SYDVKM. The CDR3 reads CASSLGPLAGIQETQYF. The CDR3 region has the DNA TGTGCCAGCAGTTTAGGCCCCCTAGCGGGGATCCAAGAGACCCAGTACTTC.

The CDR3 DNA sequence: TGTGCCAGCAGGAGCCCCTATAGCAATCAGCCCCAGCATTTT. As protein: CASRSPYSNQPQHF. The chain links TRBV6-5 to TRBJ1-5; unclear D gene. The V and J ends lost 6 bases and 0 bases respectively, with 9 bases between them. Per germline, CDR1 MNHEY and CDR2 SVGAGI. The CDR3 is 14 amino acids.

This chain uses TRBV19 with TRBJ1-5, with TRBD1 matching over 7 bases. This CDR3 is 16 amino acids long. Germline CDR1 is LNHDA and CDR2 is SQIVND (reference sequence). Trimming at V came to 5 bases and at J to 7 bases, leaving 14 bases not matched to a gene. The CDR3 DNA sequence: TGTGCCAGTAGTTCCCAGGGGGGGGCCTCGAGGCAGCCCCAGCATTTT. The encoded protein is CASSSQGGASRQPQHF.

The CDR3 loop reads CASSQDSGFTDTQYF. The CDR3 region has the DNA TGCGCCAGCAGCCAAGATAGCGGTTTCACAGATACGCAGTATTTT. The chain is built from TRBV4-3 and TRBJ2-3; weak D call: TRBD2 (6 bases). The CDR3 spans 15 residues. V dropped 0 bases and J dropped 2 bases, with 9 bases sitting between them. Per the germline V gene, CDR1 is LGHNA and CDR2 is YSLEER.

The rearrangement uses TRBV5-6 and TRBJ2-7; the D gene is possibly TRBD2 (6 bases). The length of the CDR3 is 15 residues. V shed 1 base and J shed 3 bases, with 14 bases lying between them. The germline V gene has CDR1 SGHDT and CDR2 YYEEEE. The CDR3 loop is CASSLPGPGLYEQYF. The DNA of the CDR3 is TGTGCCAGCAGCTTGCCCGGACCGGGACTCTACGAGCAGTACTTC.

V gene TRBV6-5 combines with J gene TRBJ2-7; D not certain. The ends were cut back, 5 bases at V and 2 bases at J, with 13 bases in the middle. Germline CDR1 MNHEY, CDR2 SVGAGI. The CDR3 has 14 amino acids. The CDR3 coding sequence is TGTGCCAGCAGTGTACCTGGCAGTCCCTACGAGCAGTACTTC. This translates into CASSVPGSPYEQYF.

The V call is TRBV28, the J call TRBJ1-5, with TRBD1 matching over 8 bases. With V trimmed by 5 bases and J by 5 bases, 14 bases remained unmatched. CDR3 length: 17 residues. Germline V lookup: CDR1 MDHEN, CDR2 SYDVKM. CDR3 DNA sequence: TGTGCCAGCAGTAGGAGTCGGACAGGGTCTTTTTATCAGCCCCAGCATTTT. It yields the protein CASSRSRTGSFYQPQHF.

V and J are TRBV28 and TRBJ1-5; D gene unclear. Germline loops: CDR1 MDHEN, CDR2 SYDVKM. The CDR3 runs to 15 residues. V lost 3 bases and J 1 base, leaving 10 bases between the germline ends. The CDR3 bases are TGTGCCAGCAGTTTTATAGGGCTGAGCAATCAGCCCCAGCATTTT. Translated: CASSFIGLSNQPQHF.

The chain joins TRBV6-6 to TRBJ2-7, with D possibly TRBD2 on 6 matching bases. V was pared by 4 bases and J by 5 bases, with 9 bases between. Germline assignment: CDR1 MNHNY and CDR2 SVGAGI (reference sequence). CDR3 size: 12 residues. Written as DNA, the CDR3 is TGTGCCAGCAGTTTACGGGGGAACGAGCAGTACTTC. Translating it yields CASSLRGNEQYF.

The chain has TRBV6-6 and TRBJ2-1; D is perhaps TRBD1 (6 bases). This CDR3 is 12 amino acids long. CDR1 MNHNY and CDR2 SVGAGI come from the germline V gene (reference sequence). Deletions cut 10 bases from V and 5 bases from J, with 12 bases between. CDR3 bases: TGTGCCACCCGAAGGGGGAACAATGAGCAGTTCTTC. Its protein product is CATRRGNNEQFF.